The present T cell receptor (beta chain) was sequenced within a study of blood T cell repertoires in COVID-19. Here immunoSEQ multiplex PCR was the method, and the copy in TCRdb shows in-frame clones only, minus some. The sample yields roughly 200,000 clones, just under 80% seen once. Germline V gene sequence: CDR1 LNHDA, CDR2 SQIVND (reference sequence). The germline V and J ends were trimmed by 6 bases and 5 bases, with 11 bases remaining between them. The CDR3 runs 13 residues. This chain connects TRBV19 to TRBJ1-5, with D tentatively TRBD1 (5 bases). The sequence was collected from a woman over 75 with active or convalescent COVID-19. Sample: peripheral blood. CDR3 coding DNA: TGTGCCAGTAGCCATCCAGGGTATCAGCCCCAGCATTTT. It translates to CASSHPGYQPQHF.